What follows is one TCR beta chain and its context. This clone has only one observation. No cognate antigen has been identified for it. Base qualities are not recorded, but no much larger clone differs from it by a single base. Genomic DNA was isolated from the sorted cells so that the TCRbeta CDR3 region could be sequenced. TCRbeta CDR3 regions were sequenced using the immunoSEQ Assay. What TCRdb holds here is the immuneACCESS table cut down to in-frame rearrangements. Part of the clones is not present; checked against another copy, under half of the missing clones reflect an unresolved V gene, and the others are unexplained. For this sample there are about 76,000 clones; approximately 83% appear just once. The ten largest account for 3.1% of the sample. The trial excluded patients who had a history of autoimmune disease or were on systemic immunosuppression. Peripheral blood for TCR sequencing was collected from all dose cohorts at baseline, on cycle 4 day 1, and on cycle 7 day 1. The samples were drawn from a first-in-human, open-label, multicenter phase I dose-escalation trial of ivuxolimab. Adults with locally advanced or metastatic melanoma, renal cell, hepatocellular, or head and neck squamous cell carcinoma were enrolled in the trial. Before TCR sequencing, CD4+ T cells and CD8+ T cells were sorted from peripheral blood as separate populations.

The data are from a study of OX40 agonist ivuxolimab in advanced cancers. About the full investigation: Ivuxolimab was a fully human IgG2 agonistic monoclonal antibody targeting the costimulatory receptor OX40 (CD134). Intravenous ivuxolimab was administered to patients every 2 weeks at six dose levels: 0.01, 0.1, 0.3, 1.5, 3 and 10 mg/kg. Among the approximately 50 dose-escalation patients, 19 had hepatocellular carcinoma, approximately 15 melanoma, 9 renal cell carcinoma and 9 head and neck cancer. In the dose-escalation cohort, around four fifths of patients were male, and the mean age was around 65 years with a range of roughly 23 to 79. Patients were allowed to have had prior anti-PD-1, anti-PD-L1 or anti-CTLA-4 therapy, and 40% to 45% of the dose-escalation patients had been treated with checkpoint inhibitors. Partial responses occurred in three dose-escalation patients, of whom one had hepatocellular carcinoma and two had cutaneous melanoma. Peripheral TCRbeta sequencing was intended to test whether TCR sequence diversity was altered and clonal T-cell expansion was caused by ivuxolimab. The paper covers the monotherapy dose-escalation part of the phase I ivuxolimab trial, which included N ≈ 50 patients.

V drops 4 bases and J drops 3 bases, leaving 10 bases in between. The germline V gene encodes CDR1 SGHDN and CDR2 FVKESK. CDR3 length: 14 amino acids, cysteine to phenylalanine. Here the CDR3 DNA is all that survives: 42 bases in frame from base 1. What the authors observed across the whole study: After ivuxolimab, more expanded clones were found on average in CD8+ T cells than in CD4+ T cells. Low levels of normalized T-cell clonal expansion were also seen in some patients who did not respond. In partial responders in the 0.1-3.0 mg/kg groups, normalized peripheral clonal expansion was found to be among the lowest, especially among CD8+ T cells. At doses of 0.1 to 3.0 mg/kg, clonal expansion of both CD4+ and CD8+ T cells in blood was seen between baseline and week 6. Which antigens the clonally expanded peripheral T cells were specific for was not determined.

The V gene is TRBV14 and the J gene is TRBJ1-5; no D gene is confidently identified. The sequencing used CD4+ or CD8+ T cells sorted from blood, collected in a trial of the OX40 agonist ivuxolimab. The receptor was derived from an adult with an advanced solid tumor such as melanoma, head and neck, liver or kidney cancer. The DNA sequence is given as TGTGCCAGCAGCCGGGAAGGGTTCAATCAGCCCCAGCATTTT. This encodes CASSREGFNQPQHF.